The clone carrying this TCR beta chain has more than one count but fewer than ten. This sample stems from a study of blood T cell repertoires in COVID-19. Data came from immunoSEQ multiplex PCR; TCRdb stores just in-frame clones and leaves some out. The table shows some 370,000 clones, with 75% to 90% occurring only once. The germline CDR1 and CDR2 sequences are LNHDA and SQIVND (reference sequence). Trimming cost V 3 bases and J 6 bases, with 18 bases left between them. The CDR3 has 16 residues. The clonotype comes from a woman aged 45-59 years who had recovered from COVID-19. Sequenced input: PBMCs or T cells enriched from blood (not recorded which). This sequence joins TRBV19 and TRBJ1-5, with TRBD1 as a possible D gene (6 bases). Here the CDR3 reads CASSIKGSQGGQPQHF. The CDR3 DNA follows: TGTGCCAGTAGTATTAAGGGGTCCCAAGGGGGTCAGCCCCAGCATTTT.